The 18 T cell receptor beta chains below all came from one sample that was sequenced in a study of T cell changes during pregnancy in multiple sclerosis. Sequenced by immunoSEQ multiplex PCR; TCRdb stores in-frame clones only, minus some. The data contain 40,000 to 50,000 clones, nearly 90% of them singletons. The starting material was CD4+ T cells from peripheral blood mononuclear cells, obtained in the first trimester of pregnancy. The receptors were gathered from a female donor with multiple sclerosis, enrolled in a pregnancy study.

The CDR3: CASSESGAGVETQYF. In DNA form, the CDR3 reads TGCGCCAGCAGTGAGTCGGGAGCGGGAGTCGAGACCCAGTACTTC. The chain combines TRBV10-1 with TRBJ2-5; 8 positions match TRBD2. This CDR3 region has 15 residues. Germline CDR1 reads WNHNN; CDR2 reads SYGVQD (reference sequence). The V and J ends lost 0 bases and 5 bases, in that order; junction bases with no gene match: 5.

This sequence joins TRBV19 and TRBJ2-7, with TRBD2 matching over 10 bases. Germline CDR1 and CDR2: LNHDA and SQIVND (reference sequence). J gave up 6 bases and V 3 bases, and 8 bases lay outside the gene matches. The CDR3 has 15 amino acids. As DNA, the CDR3 is TGTGCCAGTAGTATTAACCCTAGCGGGAGTACCGAGCAGTACTTC. This translates into CASSINPSGSTEQYF.

The chain uses TRBV28 and TRBJ2-5; 12 nucleotides align to TRBD2. CDR1 and CDR2 (germline): MDHEN, SYDVKM. The length of the CDR3 is 14 residues. The V gene end was trimmed by 6 bases and the J gene end by 5 bases; junction bases not matched to a gene: 4. CDR3 bases: TGTGCCAGCAGCAGACTAGCGGGAGATGAGACCCAGTACTTC. As protein: CASSRLAGDETQYF.

This chain connects TRBV7-3 to TRBJ1-2, with D perhaps TRBD1 (5 bases). V lost 5 bases and J 6 bases, leaving 13 bases between the germline ends. Germline V lookup: CDR1 SGHTA, CDR2 FQGTGA. The CDR3 sequence is 13 residues long. This CDR3 is CASSARGGDGYTF. The CDR3, as DNA: TGTGCCAGCAGCGCCCGGGGGGGGGATGGCTACACCTTC.

This sequence joins TRBV5-6 and TRBJ1-5, with D uncertain. Trimming removed 4 bases from V and 3 bases from J, with 11 bases in between. CDR3 length: 14 amino acids. The germline gives CDR1 SGHDT, CDR2 YYEEEE. The CDR3, as DNA: TGTGCCAGCAGCATAAACAGAGACAATCAGCCCCAGCATTTT. Its protein product is CASSINRDNQPQHF. Full variable domain (remainder filled in from reference TRBV5-6 and TRBJ1-5): DAGVTQSPTHLIKTRGQQVTLRCSPKSGHDTVSWYQQALGQGPQFIFQYYEEEERQRGNFPDRFSGHQFPNYSSELNVNALLLGDSALYLCASSINRDNQPQHFGDGTRLSIL.

The chain employs TRBV25-1 and TRBJ1-1, with 12 bases identical to TRBD1. The germline gives CDR1 MGHDK, CDR2 SYGVNS. V shed 2 bases and J 5 bases; nucleotides not matched to a gene: 6. The CDR3 runs 16 residues. CDR3 sequence: CASSEAGTGGGTEAFF. The CDR3 bases are TGTGCCAGCAGTGAAGCCGGGACAGGGGGCGGAACTGAAGCTTTCTTT.

J is TRBJ2-7 and V is TRBV5-1; D possibly corresponds to TRBD2 (6 bases). CDR1 is SGHRS, CDR2 YFSETQ, per germline. The V gene lost 3 bases and the J gene lost 0 bases, with 13 bases spanning the gap. The CDR3 loop spans 15 amino acids. For the CDR3, the DNA is TGCGCCAGCAGCTACGGACGGCGGGACTCCTACGAGCAGTACTTC. Encoded protein: CASSYGRRDSYEQYF.

The gene calls are TRBV2 and TRBJ2-7; 9 positions match TRBD1. V lost 6 bases, J lost 4 bases, and 7 bases stayed unmatched. The CDR3 has 14 amino acids. CDR1 and CDR2 (germline): SNHLY, FYNNEI. For the CDR3, the DNA is TGTGCCAGCAGCGGCGGGACAGGGCAGTACGAGCAGTACTTC. It translates to CASSGGTGQYEQYF.

The chain recombines TRBV4-2 with TRBJ1-2; a weak D match, TRBD1 (6 bases). CDR3 length: 16 residues. Germline V gene data show CDR1 as LGHNA and CDR2 as YNFKEQ. Trimming shortened V by 0 bases and J by 5 bases, and 16 bases separated the two germline ends. DNA of the CDR3: TGTGCCAGCAGCCAAGAGGTGGAGGCAGGGGTTTATGGCTACACCTTC. Protein: CASSQEVEAGVYGYTF.

The count of this clone is one. J is TRBJ2-7 and V is TRBV28; 10 bases are shared with TRBD1. Germline V gives CDR1 MDHEN, CDR2 SYDVKM. The CDR3 is 14 amino acids. The trim removed 6 bases at V and 2 bases at J, leaving 4 bases unmatched. The CDR3 DNA reads TGTGCCAGCAGGATGGACAGGGGGACCTACGAGCAGTACTTC. Its protein product is CASRMDRGTYEQYF.

The rearrangement joins TRBV10-3 to TRBJ2-5; D gene unclear. Germline V gene sequence: CDR1 ENHRY, CDR2 SYGVKD. The CDR3 loop spans 13 amino acids. With 6 bases removed from V and 2 bases from J, the gap between germline ends came to 10 bases. The CDR3, as DNA: TGTGCCATCAGAGGTGGGCCACAAGAGACCCAGTACTTC. It is translated as CAIRGGPQETQYF.

This chain uses TRBV27 with TRBJ1-1; D may be TRBD1 (6 bases). The CDR3 covers 16 residues. V gave up 5 bases and J gave up 1 base, with 17 bases separating them. Germline-derived CDR1 and CDR2 are MNHEY and SMNVEV (reference sequence). In nucleotides, the CDR3 is TGTGCCAGCAGTCCAGCGGACAGATTTCCGAACACTGAAGCTTTCTTT. Its translation: CASSPADRFPNTEAFF.

The chain employs TRBV4-1 and TRBJ1-3; 7 positions match TRBD1. The CDR3 sequence is 15 residues long. The J segment lost 3 bases and the V segment lost 2 bases, leaving 4 bases of the junction unmatched. The germline gives CDR1 MGHRA, CDR2 YSYEKL. The CDR3 sequence is CASSQRRDSGNTIYF. Here the CDR3 DNA reads TGCGCCAGCAGCCAACGCCGGGACAGTGGAAACACCATATATTTT.

CDR3 in DNA: TGTGCCTGGAGCGATCTAGCGGGAGTTTTCTACAATGAGCAGTTCTTC. This gives the protein CAWSDLAGVFYNEQFF. The genes are TRBV30 and TRBJ2-1; 10 bases align to TRBD2. The trim removed 3 bases at V and 3 bases at J, leaving 8 bases unmatched. CDR1 and CDR2 from the germline V gene are GTSNPN and SVGIG (reference sequence). This CDR3 is 16 amino acids long.

The count of this clone is one. This chain connects TRBV2 to TRBJ2-7; weak D call: TRBD2 (5 bases). The ends were cut back, 6 bases at V and 2 bases at J, with 5 bases in the middle. The germline V gene has CDR1 SNHLY and CDR2 FYNNEI. CDR3 length: 11 amino acids. This CDR3 reads CASSGTYEQYF. CDR3 coding DNA: TGTGCCAGCAGCGGGACCTACGAGCAGTACTTC. The entire variable domain, with the rest obtained from reference TRBV2 and TRBJ2-7, is as follows: EPEVTQTPSHQVTQMGQEVILRCVPISNHLYFYWYRQILGQKVEFLVSFYNNEISEKSEIFDDQFSVERPDGSNFTLKIRSTKLEDSAMYFCASSGTYEQYFGPGTRLTVT.

The chain employs TRBV19 and TRBJ2-7; a possible D gene is TRBD2 (6 bases). This CDR3 spans 15 amino acids. Trimming took 3 bases from V and 2 from J, leaving 14 bases between them. Germline CDR1 LNHDA, CDR2 SQIVND (reference sequence). DNA for the CDR3: TGTGCCAGTAGTATGGAGGAGGGACCGACCTACGAGCAGTACTTC. This gives the protein CASSMEEGPTYEQYF. The complete variable domain, with remaining parts taken from reference TRBV19 and TRBJ2-7, reads DGGITQSPKYLFRKEGQNVTLSCEQNLNHDAMYWYRQDPGQGLRLIYYSQIVNDFQKGDIAEGYSVSREKKESFPLTVTSAQKNPTAFYLCASSMEEGPTYEQYFGPGTRLTVT.

The V and J genes are TRBV19 and TRBJ1-3; tentatively, D is TRBD1 (6 bases). The CDR3 is 15 amino acids. Trimming shortened V by 6 bases and J by 2 bases, and 14 bases separated the two germline ends. Germline V gives CDR1 LNHDA, CDR2 SQIVND (reference sequence). The CDR3 nucleotides are TGTGCCAGTAGACTTACAGGGACGGCTGGAAACACCATATATTTT. It translates to CASRLTGTAGNTIYF.

As concerns this clone: One end of the junction does not line up with germline, which may come from a read error. This chain uses TRBV7-7 with TRBJ2-1, with TRBD1 identical over 9 bases. Germline CDR1 and CDR2: SSHAT and FNYEAQ (reference sequence). The CDR3 is 13 amino acids. CDR3 protein: CASSSQGAGEQFF. The CDR3 DNA reads TGTGCTAGCAGCTCACAGGGGGCAGGTGAGCAGTTCTTC.